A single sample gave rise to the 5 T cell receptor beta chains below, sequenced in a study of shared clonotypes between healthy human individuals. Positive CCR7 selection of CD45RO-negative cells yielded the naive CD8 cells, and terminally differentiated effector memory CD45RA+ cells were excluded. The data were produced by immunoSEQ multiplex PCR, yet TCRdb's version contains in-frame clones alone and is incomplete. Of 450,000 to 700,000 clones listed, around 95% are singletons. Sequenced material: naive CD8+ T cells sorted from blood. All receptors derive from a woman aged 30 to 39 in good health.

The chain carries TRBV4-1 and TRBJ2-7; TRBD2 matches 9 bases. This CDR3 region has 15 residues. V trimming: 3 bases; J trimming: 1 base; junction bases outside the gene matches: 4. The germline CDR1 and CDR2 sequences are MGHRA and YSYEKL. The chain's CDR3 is CASSHRLAASYEQYF. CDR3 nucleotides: TGCGCCAGCAGCCATCGACTAGCGGCTTCCTACGAGCAGTACTTC.

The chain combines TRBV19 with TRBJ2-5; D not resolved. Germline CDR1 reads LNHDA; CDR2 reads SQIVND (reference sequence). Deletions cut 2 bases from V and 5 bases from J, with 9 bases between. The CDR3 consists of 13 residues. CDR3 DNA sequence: TGTGCCAGTAGTATAACCGAAGGGGAGACCCAGTACTTC. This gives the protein CASSITEGETQYF.

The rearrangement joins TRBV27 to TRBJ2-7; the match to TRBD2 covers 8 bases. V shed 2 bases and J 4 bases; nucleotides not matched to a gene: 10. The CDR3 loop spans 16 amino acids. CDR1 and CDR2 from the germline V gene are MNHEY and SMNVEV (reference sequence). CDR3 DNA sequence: TGTGCCAGCAGTTTACAATACCCTGGCGGGGGGTACGAGCAGTACTTC. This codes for CASSLQYPGGGYEQYF.

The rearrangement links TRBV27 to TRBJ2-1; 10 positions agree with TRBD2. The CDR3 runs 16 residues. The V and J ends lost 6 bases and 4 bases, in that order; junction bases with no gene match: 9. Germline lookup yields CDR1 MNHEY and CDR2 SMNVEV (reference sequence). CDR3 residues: CASSPSASGSYNEQFF. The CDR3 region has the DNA TGTGCCAGCAGCCCCTCTGCTAGCGGGAGTTACAATGAGCAGTTCTTC.

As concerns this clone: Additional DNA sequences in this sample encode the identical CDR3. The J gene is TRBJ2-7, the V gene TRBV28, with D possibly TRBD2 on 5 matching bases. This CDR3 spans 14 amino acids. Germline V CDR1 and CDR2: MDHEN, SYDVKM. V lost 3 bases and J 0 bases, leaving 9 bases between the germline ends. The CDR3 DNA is TGTGCCAGCAGTTTCGAGGGTTCCTCCTACGAGCAGTACTTC. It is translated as CASSFEGSSYEQYF.